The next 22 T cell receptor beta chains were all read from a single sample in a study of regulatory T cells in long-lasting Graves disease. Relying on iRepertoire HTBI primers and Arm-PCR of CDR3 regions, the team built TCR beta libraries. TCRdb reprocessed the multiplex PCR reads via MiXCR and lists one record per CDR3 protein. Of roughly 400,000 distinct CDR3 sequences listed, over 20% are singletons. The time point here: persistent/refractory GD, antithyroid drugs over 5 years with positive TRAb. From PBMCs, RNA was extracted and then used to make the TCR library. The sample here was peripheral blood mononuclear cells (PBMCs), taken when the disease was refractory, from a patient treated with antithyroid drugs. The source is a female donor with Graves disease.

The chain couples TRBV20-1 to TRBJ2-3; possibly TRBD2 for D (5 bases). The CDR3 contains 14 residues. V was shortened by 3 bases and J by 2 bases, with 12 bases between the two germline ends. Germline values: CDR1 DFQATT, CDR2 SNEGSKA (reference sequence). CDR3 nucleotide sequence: TGCAGTGCTAGCCCCAGCGGATACACAGATACGCAGTATTTT. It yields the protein CSASPSGYTDTQYF.

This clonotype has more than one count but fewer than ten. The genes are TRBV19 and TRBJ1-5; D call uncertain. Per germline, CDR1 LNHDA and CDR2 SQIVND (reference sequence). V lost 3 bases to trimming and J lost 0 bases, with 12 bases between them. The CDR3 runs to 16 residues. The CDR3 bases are TGTGCCAGTAGTATGGTTCCGGACTATAGCAATCAGCCCCAGCATTTT. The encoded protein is CASSMVPDYSNQPQHF.

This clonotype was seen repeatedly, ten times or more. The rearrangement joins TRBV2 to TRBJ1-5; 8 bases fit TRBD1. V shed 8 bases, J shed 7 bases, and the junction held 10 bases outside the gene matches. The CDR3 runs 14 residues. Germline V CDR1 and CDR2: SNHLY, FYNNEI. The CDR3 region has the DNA TGTGCCAGCGCCCCCGGACAGGGAGGACAGCCCCAGCATTTT. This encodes CASAPGQGGQPQHF.

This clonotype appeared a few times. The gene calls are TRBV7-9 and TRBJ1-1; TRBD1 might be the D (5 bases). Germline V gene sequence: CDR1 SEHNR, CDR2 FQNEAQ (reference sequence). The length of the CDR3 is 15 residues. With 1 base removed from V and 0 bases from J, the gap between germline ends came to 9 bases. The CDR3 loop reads CASSLDSGLNTEAFF. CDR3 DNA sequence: TGTGCCAGCAGCTTAGATTCAGGGTTGAACACTGAAGCTTTCTTT. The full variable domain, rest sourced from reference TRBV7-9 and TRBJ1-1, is DTGVSQNPRHKITKRGQNVTFRCDPISEHNRLYWYRQTLGQGPEFLTYFQNEAQLEKSRLLSDRFSAERPKGSFSTLEIQRTEQGDSAMYLCASSLDSGLNTEAFFGQGTRLTVV.

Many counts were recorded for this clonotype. The CDR3 nucleotides read TGTGCCAGCAGTTTAGAGTGGTCCTCACCCCTCCACTTT. It codes for CASSLEWSSPLHF. The chain links TRBV28 to TRBJ1-6, with D unclear. Trimming cost V 2 bases and J 10 bases, with 9 bases left between them. The CDR3 has 13 amino acids. CDR1 is MDHEN, CDR2 SYDVKM, per germline.

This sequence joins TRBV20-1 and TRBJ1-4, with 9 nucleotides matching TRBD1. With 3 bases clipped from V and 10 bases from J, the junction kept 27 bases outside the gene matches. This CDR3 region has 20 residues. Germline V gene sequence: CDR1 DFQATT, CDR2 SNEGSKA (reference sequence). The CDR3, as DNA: TGCAGTGCTAGCGGGATAGGGACAGGGTCGCCTTTGGGAAGAAACGGAAAACTGTTTTTT. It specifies CSASGIGTGSPLGRNGKLFF.

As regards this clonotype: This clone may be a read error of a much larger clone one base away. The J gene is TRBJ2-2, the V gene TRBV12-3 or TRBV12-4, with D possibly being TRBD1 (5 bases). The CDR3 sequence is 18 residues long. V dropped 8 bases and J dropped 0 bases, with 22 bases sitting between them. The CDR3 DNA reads TGTGCCAGCGGTTACGACCTCTTTGGGGCGTCGAACACCGGGGAGCTGTTTTTT. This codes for CASGYDLFGASNTGELFF.

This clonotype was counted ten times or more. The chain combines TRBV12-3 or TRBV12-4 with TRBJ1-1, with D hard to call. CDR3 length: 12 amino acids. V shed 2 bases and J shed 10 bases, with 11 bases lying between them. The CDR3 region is CASSLSGKVAFF. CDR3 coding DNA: TGTGCCAGCAGTTTAAGCGGGAAGGTAGCTTTCTTT.

The CDR3: CASSPQIAGVYEQYF. The CDR3 DNA reads TGTGCCAGCAGTCCCCAGATAGCGGGAGTTTACGAGCAGTACTTC. The V gene is TRBV27, the J gene TRBJ2-7, with 9 positions matching TRBD2. CDR3 size: 15 residues. Per the germline V gene, CDR1 is MNHEY and CDR2 is SMNVEV (reference sequence). V shed 5 bases and J 4 bases; nucleotides not matched to a gene: 9.

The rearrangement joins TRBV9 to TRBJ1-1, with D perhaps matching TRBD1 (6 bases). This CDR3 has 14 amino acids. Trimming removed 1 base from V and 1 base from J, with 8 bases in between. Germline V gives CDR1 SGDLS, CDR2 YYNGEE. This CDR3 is CASSVSDRNTEAFF. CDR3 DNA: TGTGCCAGCAGCGTATCGGACAGGAACACTGAAGCTTTCTTT.

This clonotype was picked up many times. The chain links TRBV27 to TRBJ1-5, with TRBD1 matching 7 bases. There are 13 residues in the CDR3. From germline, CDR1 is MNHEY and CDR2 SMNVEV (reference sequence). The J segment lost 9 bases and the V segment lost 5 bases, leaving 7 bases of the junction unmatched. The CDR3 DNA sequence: TGTGCCAGCAGTCCGGGACAGCAATCGCCCCAGCATTTT. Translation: CASSPGQQSPQHF.

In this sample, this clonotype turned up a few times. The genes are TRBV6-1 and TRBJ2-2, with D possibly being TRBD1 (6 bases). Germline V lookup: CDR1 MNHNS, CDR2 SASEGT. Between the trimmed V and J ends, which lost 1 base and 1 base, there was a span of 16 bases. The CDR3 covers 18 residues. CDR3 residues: CASSEDGYRVKNTGELFF. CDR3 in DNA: TGTGCCAGCAGTGAAGATGGTTACAGGGTGAAGAACACCGGGGAGCTGTTTTTT.

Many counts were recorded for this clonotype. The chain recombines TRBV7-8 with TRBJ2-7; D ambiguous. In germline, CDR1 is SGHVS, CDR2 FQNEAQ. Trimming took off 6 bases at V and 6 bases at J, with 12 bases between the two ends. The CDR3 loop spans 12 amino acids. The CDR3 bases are TGTGCCAGCAGTCACCCGGAGCTCGAGCAGTACTTC. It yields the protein CASSHPELEQYF.

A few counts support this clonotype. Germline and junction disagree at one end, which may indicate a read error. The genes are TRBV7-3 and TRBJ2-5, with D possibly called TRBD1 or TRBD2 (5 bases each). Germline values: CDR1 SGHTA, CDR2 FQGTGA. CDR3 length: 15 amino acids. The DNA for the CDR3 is TGTGCCAGCAGCTCCTCGGGACGGCAACAAGAGACCCAGTGCTTC. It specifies CASSSSGRQQETQCF.

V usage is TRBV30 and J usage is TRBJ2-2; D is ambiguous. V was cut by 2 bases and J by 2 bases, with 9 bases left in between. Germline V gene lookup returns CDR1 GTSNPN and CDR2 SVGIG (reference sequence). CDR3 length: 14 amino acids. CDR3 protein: CAWSRSPNTGELFF. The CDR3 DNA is TGTGCCTGGAGTCGGTCTCCAAACACCGGGGAGCTGTTTTTT.

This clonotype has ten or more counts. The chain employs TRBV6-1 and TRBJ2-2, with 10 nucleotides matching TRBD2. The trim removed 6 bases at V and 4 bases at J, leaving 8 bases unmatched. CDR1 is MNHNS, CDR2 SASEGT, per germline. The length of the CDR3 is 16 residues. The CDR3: CASRATSGKGTGELFF. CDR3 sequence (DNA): TGTGCCAGCAGGGCCACTAGCGGGAAGGGCACCGGGGAGCTGTTTTTT.

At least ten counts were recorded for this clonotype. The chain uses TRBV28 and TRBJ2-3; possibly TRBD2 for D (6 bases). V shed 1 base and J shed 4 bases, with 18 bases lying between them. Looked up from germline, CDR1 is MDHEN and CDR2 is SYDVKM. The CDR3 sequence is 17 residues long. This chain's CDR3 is CASSLSPRDPVSDTQYF. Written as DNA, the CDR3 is TGTGCCAGCAGTTTATCTCCGCGGGACCCAGTTTCAGATACGCAGTATTTT.

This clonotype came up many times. CDR3 in amino acids: CASGAGDGANVLTF. The CDR3 region has the DNA TGTGCCAGCGGAGCAGGGGATGGGGCCAACGTCCTGACTTTC. The rearrangement links TRBV28 to TRBJ2-6, with D maybe TRBD1 (6 bases). The germline V and J ends were trimmed by 8 bases and 3 bases, with 11 bases remaining between them. This CDR3 is 14 amino acids long. Germline V gene lookup returns CDR1 MDHEN and CDR2 SYDVKM.

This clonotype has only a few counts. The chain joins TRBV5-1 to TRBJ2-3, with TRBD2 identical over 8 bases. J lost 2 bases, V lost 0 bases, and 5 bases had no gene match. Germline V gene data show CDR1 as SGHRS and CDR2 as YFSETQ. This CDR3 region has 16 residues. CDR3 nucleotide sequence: TGCGCCAGCAGCTTGGCGGGGGGGGCGGCCACAGATACGCAGTATTTT. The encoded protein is CASSLAGGAATDTQYF.

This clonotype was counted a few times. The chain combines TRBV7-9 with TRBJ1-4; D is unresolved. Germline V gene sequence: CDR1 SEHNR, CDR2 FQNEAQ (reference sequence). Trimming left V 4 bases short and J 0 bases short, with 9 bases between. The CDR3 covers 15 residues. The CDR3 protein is CASSSYGATNEKLFF. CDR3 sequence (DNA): TGTGCCAGCAGCTCATATGGAGCAACTAATGAAAAACTGTTTTTT.

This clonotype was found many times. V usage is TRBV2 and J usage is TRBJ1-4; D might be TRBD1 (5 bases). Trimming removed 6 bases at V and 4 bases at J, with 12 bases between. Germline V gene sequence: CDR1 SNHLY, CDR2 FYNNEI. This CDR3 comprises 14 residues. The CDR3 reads CASSRDPSNEKLFF. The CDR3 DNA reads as TGTGCCAGCAGCAGGGACCCCAGTAATGAAAAACTGTTTTTT.

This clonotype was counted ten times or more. CDR3 in DNA: TGCGCCAGCACCCTAACCCGTCCGGGCGGGGAGCTGTTTTTT. Its translation: CASTLTRPGGELFF. The rearrangement uses TRBV4-1 and TRBJ2-2; no clear D gene. This CDR3 has 14 residues. The germline gives CDR1 MGHRA, CDR2 YSYEKL. V lost 7 bases to trimming and J lost 7 bases, with 16 bases between them.